The sequence of this T cell receptor beta chain was determined in a study of CD8+ T cells in alopecia areata. For the study at large: The study gave treated patients oral tofacitinib at 5 to 10 mg twice daily. For 6 to 18 months, tofacitinib was taken, and 6 months off drug followed.

Study-wide findings and caveats: More clonal than normal scalp was lesional scalp, particularly alopecia totalis/universalis.

Details on this clone: The antigen is not known.

The treatment: oral pan-JAK inhibitor, 5-10 mg twice daily. Patients with alopecia areata provided lesional scalp punch biopsies as well as peripheral blood. This CDR3 has 13 amino acids. V was pared by 5 bases and J by 5 bases, with 4 bases of the junction left unmatched. In germline, CDR1 is LGHNA, CDR2 YNFKEQ. RNA extraction and reverse transcription yielded cDNA as sequencing template. Using immunoSEQ multiplex PCR, the repertoire was profiled, and TCRdb retains in-frame clones only, with some absent. The sample carries around 270,000 clones, roughly 50% recorded once. The sequences come from CD4+ T cells sorted from blood, collected at week 24, from a patient treated with tofacitinib. The chain carries TRBV4-2 and TRBJ2-5; 8 positions agree with TRBD2. The receptor's source is a human donor with alopecia areata. This chain's CDR3 is CASSALAGETQYF. DNA of the CDR3: TGTGCCAGCAGCGCATTAGCGGGGGAGACCCAGTACTTC.